This is a list of T cell receptor beta chains from one sample in a study of T cell responses to AZD1222 COVID-19 vaccine. Sequencing used immunoSEQ multiplex PCR; TCRdb keeps in-frame clones, though not all of them. The table has some 200,000 clones, 85% to 95% seen once. The input for sequencing was peripheral blood, taken on day 0 of AZD1222 vaccination. Receptors originate from an adult in good health. The CDR3 runs from the conserved cysteine through the conserved F or W. The D gene is left open where the match is weak. Size tells how often a clone was seen (once, few, many) or the class of an expanded clone, and some rows leave it out.

D gene: TRBD1
J gene: TRBJ1-1
V gene: TRBV30
clone size: few
CDR3 DNA: TGTGCCTGGAGAAAGGGGACAGGGAGAACTGAAGCTTTCTTT
CDR3 protein: CAWRKGTGRTEAFF

D gene: NA
J gene: TRBJ1-2
V gene: TRBV11-2
clone size: NA
CDR3 DNA: TGTGCCAGCAGTTCCCCGAAGGTGGGGGCGTTGGGCTACACCTTC
CDR3 protein: CASSSPKVGALGYTF

D gene: NA
J gene: TRBJ2-3
V gene: TRBV29-1
clone size: NA
CDR3 DNA: TGCAGCGTTGAGCCGAGCTCCAACACATATACGCAGTATTTT
CDR3 protein: CSVEPSSNTYTQYF

D gene: NA
J gene: TRBJ1-1
V gene: TRBV14
clone size: NA
CDR3 DNA: TGTGCCAGCAGCCAATCTTTTCACCCGAACACTGAAGCTTTCTTT
CDR3 protein: CASSQSFHPNTEAFF

D gene: TRBD2
J gene: TRBJ2-1
V gene: TRBV5-5
clone size: NA
CDR3 DNA: TGTGCCAGCAGCCAATTCGAGCGGGGGAGCTCCTACAATGAGCAGTTCTTC
CDR3 protein: CASSQFERGSSYNEQFF

D gene: NA
J gene: TRBJ1-2
V gene: TRBV2
clone size: NA
CDR3 DNA: TGTGCCAGCACGAAGACAGACACTAACTATGGCTACACCTTC
CDR3 protein: CASTKTDTNYGYTF

D gene: NA
J gene: TRBJ2-2
V gene: TRBV7-2
clone size: NA
CDR3 DNA: TGTGCCAGCAGCCCGACGCGACCGAACACCGGGGAGCTGTTTTTT
CDR3 protein: CASSPTRPNTGELFF

D gene: TRBD1
J gene: TRBJ1-1
V gene: TRBV7-8
clone size: NA
CDR3 DNA: TGTGCCAGCAGCCTCTCCTCAGGGGGGGCTCGTACTGAAGCTTTCTTT
CDR3 protein: CASSLSSGGARTEAFF

D gene: NA
J gene: TRBJ2-7
V gene: TRBV19
clone size: few
CDR3 DNA: TGTGCCAGCTCTCCAACTGGAGCCTACGAGCAGTACTTC
CDR3 protein: CASSPTGAYEQYF

D gene: TRBD1
J gene: TRBJ1-2
V gene: TRBV6-5
clone size: NA
CDR3 DNA: TGTGCCAGCAGGAAGGACAGGACGAGCGGCTACACCTTC
CDR3 protein: CASRKDRTSGYTF

D gene: NA
J gene: TRBJ1-5
V gene: TRBV6-5
clone size: NA
CDR3 DNA: TGTGCCAGCAGTTCCCTGGGGACTGGTGAGCCCCAGCATTTT
CDR3 protein: CASSSLGTGEPQHF

D gene: NA
J gene: TRBJ1-1
V gene: TRBV19
clone size: few
CDR3 DNA: TGTGCCTCCGGCACGGGCGGTGAAGCTTTCTTT
CDR3 protein: CASGTGGEAFF

D gene: TRBD1
J gene: TRBJ1-1
V gene: TRBV14
clone size: NA
CDR3 DNA: TGTGCCAGCAGCCACGGTATAGGGGGCTGGGGCACTGAAGCTTTCTTT
CDR3 protein: CASSHGIGGWGTEAFF

D gene: TRBD1
J gene: TRBJ1-6
V gene: TRBV6-1
clone size: NA
CDR3 DNA: TGTGCCAGCAGTGAAGCGAAGGGGGCAGCGCCCTATAATTCACCCCTCCACTTT
CDR3 protein: CASSEAKGAAPYNSPLHF

D gene: TRBD2
J gene: TRBJ2-1
V gene: TRBV7-6
clone size: NA
CDR3 DNA: TGTGCCAGCAGCCCCAGACGACTAGCGGGAGAGGGTGAGCAGTTCTTC
CDR3 protein: CASSPRRLAGEGEQFF

D gene: NA
J gene: TRBJ2-1
V gene: TRBV2
clone size: NA
CDR3 DNA: TGTGCCACCCGTCAGGGTGCCGAGCAGTTCTTC
CDR3 protein: CATRQGAEQFF

D gene: NA
J gene: TRBJ2-7
V gene: TRBV19
clone size: NA
CDR3 DNA: TGTGCCAGTAGTGCGACAGACCTCTACGAGCAGTACTTC
CDR3 protein: CASSATDLYEQYF

D gene: TRBD1
J gene: TRBJ2-1
V gene: TRBV27
clone size: NA
CDR3 DNA: TGTGCCAGCAGTTTTTCGACAGGGGGTTACAATGAGCAGTTCTTC
CDR3 protein: CASSFSTGGYNEQFF

D gene: NA
J gene: TRBJ2-1
V gene: TRBV25-1
clone size: NA
CDR3 DNA: TGTGCCAGCAGCAAGGGGGGATACAATGAGCAGTTCTTC
CDR3 protein: CASSKGGYNEQFF

D gene: TRBD1
J gene: TRBJ1-1
V gene: TRBV28
clone size: NA
CDR3 DNA: TGTGCCAGCAGTACCAGACAGGGTATGGACACTGAAGCTTTCTTT
CDR3 protein: CASSTRQGMDTEAFF

D gene: NA
J gene: TRBJ1-3
V gene: TRBV30
clone size: NA
CDR3 DNA: TGTGCCTGGGTTTCTGGAAACACCATATATTTT
CDR3 protein: CAWVSGNTIYF

D gene: NA
J gene: TRBJ2-7
V gene: TRBV19
clone size: NA
CDR3 DNA: TGTGCCTCCGGGACAACCTCCTACGAGCAGTACTTC
CDR3 protein: CASGTTSYEQYF

D gene: NA
J gene: TRBJ1-1
V gene: TRBV20-1
clone size: NA
CDR3 DNA: TGCAGTGCTAGTGTAAGAGACACTGAAGCTTTCTTT
CDR3 protein: CSASVRDTEAFF

D gene: TRBD1
J gene: TRBJ1-2
V gene: TRBV18
clone size: NA
CDR3 DNA: TGTGCCAGCTCACTGGGACAGCACTATGGCTACACCTTC
CDR3 protein: CASSLGQHYGYTF

D gene: NA
J gene: TRBJ1-1
V gene: TRBV5-4
clone size: NA
CDR3 DNA: TGTGCCAGCAGCCTTGGCGGGGGGAACACTGAAGCTTTCTTT
CDR3 protein: CASSLGGGNTEAFF

D gene: TRBD1
J gene: TRBJ1-1
V gene: TRBV19
clone size: once
CDR3 DNA: TGTGCCAGTAGTAACCGACAGGGCCGAACTGAAGCTTTCTTT
CDR3 protein: CASSNRQGRTEAFF

D gene: NA
J gene: TRBJ2-1
V gene: TRBV5-1
clone size: NA
CDR3 DNA: TGCGCCAGCAGCTTGGACGCTAGATTTGAGCAGTTCTTC
CDR3 protein: CASSLDARFEQFF

D gene: TRBD1
J gene: TRBJ2-1
V gene: TRBV30
clone size: NA
CDR3 DNA: TGTGCCTGGAGTAGAGGACAGGGGGTCGATGAGCAGTTCTTC
CDR3 protein: CAWSRGQGVDEQFF

D gene: NA
J gene: TRBJ2-7
V gene: TRBV18
clone size: NA
CDR3 DNA: TGTGCCAGCTCACCAGTTGCAGCAGGCGCCACCTACGAGCAGTACTTC
CDR3 protein: CASSPVAAGATYEQYF

D gene: NA
J gene: TRBJ1-1
V gene: TRBV20-1
clone size: NA
CDR3 DNA: TGCAGTGCTAGCCTAGCAACTGAAGCTTTCTTT
CDR3 protein: CSASLATEAFF

D gene: NA
J gene: TRBJ1-6
V gene: TRBV2
clone size: NA
CDR3 DNA: TGTGCCAGCAGACCGCCAGGGGTTCAGGGGTCACCCCTCCACTTT
CDR3 protein: CASRPPGVQGSPLHF

D gene: NA
J gene: TRBJ1-2
V gene: TRBV2
clone size: NA
CDR3 DNA: TGTGCCAGCAGTGAGGAGATTTCTTCTTGGGGCTACACCTTC
CDR3 protein: CASSEEISSWGYTF

D gene: NA
J gene: TRBJ1-1
V gene: TRBV5-6
clone size: NA
CDR3 DNA: TGTGCCAGCAGCTTGGGCGTATTACCAGGGGCTTTCTTT
CDR3 protein: CASSLGVLPGAFF

D gene: NA
J gene: TRBJ2-1
V gene: TRBV6-5
clone size: NA
CDR3 DNA: TGTGCCAGCAGTTTTAACGGCAGATCGGGGGAGGAGCAGTTCTTC
CDR3 protein: CASSFNGRSGEEQFF